This TCR beta chain was captured in a study of Ad26.COV2.S vaccination and SARS-CoV-2 variants. Overall study results and limits: Quantification of TCR breadth and depth may have yielded underestimates of total T cell responses.

Treatment denoted: roughly 20 received Ad26.COV2.S at low or high dose, single or two shots; roughly five received placebo; per-sample allocation not given. The investigators took samples on day 63 after the first vaccine or placebo injection. Wuhan-strain SARS-CoV-2 spike was expressed by the Ad26 vector that made up the vaccine. Profiling relied on immunoSEQ multiplex PCR, and the TCRdb table lists in-frame clones only, not all of them. The data show roughly 300,000 clones, 70% to 90% seen once. This clone was counted once. Antigen: not known. The CDR3 is 13 amino acids. Looked up from germline, CDR1 is MDHEN and CDR2 is SYDVKM. The V end lost 6 bases, the J end lost 8 bases, and 16 bases lay between the germline ends.

The genes are TRBV28 and TRBJ1-2; weak D call: TRBD1 (6 bases). The source of this sequence is a person between 18 and 65 years old who received the Ad26.COV2.S COVID-19 vaccine or a placebo. The sample was peripheral blood, taken in a trial of Ad26.COV2.S vaccine versus placebo. CDR3 region: CASRMGASRGYTF. In nucleotides, the CDR3 is TGTGCCAGCAGAATGGGGGCTTCTCGCGGCTACACCTTC.